Listed below are T cell receptor beta chains from one sample, sequenced in a study of T-cell memory formation after mild COVID-19. TCRdb analysed the 5' RACE reads with MiXCR anew, one entry per CDR3 protein. The table includes 450,000 or so distinct CDR3 sequences, more than 20% detected once. The source material was PBMCs or a T cell subset sorted from them (not recorded which). These receptors came from an adult woman who had mild COVID-19 (a few samples of this study predate the infection). Cell type and time point are not known. CDR3s include the opening cysteine and the closing phenylalanine or tryptophan. A D gene is named only where the DNA matches it firmly. Expanded clones are given a class, and other clones once, few, many or no size at all.

v_gene,j_gene,abundance,d_gene,CDR3aa,CDR3nt
TRBV18,TRBJ1-1,few,TRBD1,CASSPGTGRRAEAFF,TGTGCCAGCTCACCCGGGACAGGCCGGCGAGCTGAAGCTTTCTTT
TRBV9,TRBJ2-3,-,TRBD2,CASSVGGGTSGTDTQYF,TGTGCCAGCAGCGTAGGCGGAGGGACTAGCGGCACAGATACGCAGTATTTT
TRBV30,TRBJ2-3,few,-,CAWRARQFSTDTQYF,TGTGCCTGGAGGGCTAGACAGTTTAGCACAGATACGCAGTATTTT
TRBV24-1,TRBJ1-5,-,-,CATSDAGTSNQPQHF,TGTGCCACCAGTGATGCGGGAACTAGCAATCAGCCCCAGCATTTT
TRBV7-2,TRBJ2-7,-,TRBD2,CASRKSGNHEQYF,TGTGCCAGCAGAAAGAGCGGGAACCACGAGCAGTACTTC
TRBV9,TRBJ1-4,-,TRBD1,CASSAGQGAYEKLFF,TGTGCCAGCAGCGCCGGACAGGGGGCGTATGAAAAACTGTTTTTT
TRBV7-2,TRBJ2-7,few,-,CASSWAGEQYF,TGTGCCAGCAGCTGGGCGGGGGAGCAGTACTTC
TRBV25-1,TRBJ2-1,-,-,CASSESRGDNEQFF,TGTGCCAGCAGTGAATCCAGGGGGGACAATGAGCAGTTCTTC
TRBV7-3,TRBJ2-7,few,-,CASSPRFGGEQYF,TGTGCCAGCAGCCCCCGGTTTGGGGGCGAGCAGTACTTC
TRBV20-1,TRBJ2-7,-,TRBD2,CSARDRQTSGNLYEQYF,TGCAGTGCTAGAGATCGTCAGACTAGCGGGAATCTGTACGAGCAGTACTTC
TRBV20-1,TRBJ2-7,once,TRBD1,CSAREVGATQGAIYEQYF,TGCAGTGCTAGAGAAGTCGGCGCGACTCAGGGGGCTATCTACGAGCAGTACTTC
TRBV9,TRBJ2-5,-,-,CASSVGDFKETQYF,TGTGCCAGCAGCGTAGGGGACTTCAAGGAGACCCAGTACTTC
TRBV19,TRBJ2-5,few,-,CASSMNGKMGETQYF,TGTGCCAGTAGTATGAACGGCAAGATGGGAGAGACCCAGTACTTC
TRBV12-3/TRBV12-4,TRBJ2-7,few,TRBD1,CASSLVYRGAYEQYF,TGTGCCAGCAGTTTAGTCTACAGGGGAGCCTACGAGCAGTACTTC
TRBV20-1,TRBJ1-1,-,-,CSASWAFRANTEAFF,TGCAGTGCTAGTTGGGCTTTTAGGGCGAACACTGAAGCTTTCTTT
TRBV2,TRBJ2-3,-,-,CASSLGGTGRTDTQYF,TGTGCCAGCAGCCTCGGGGGGACAGGACGCACAGATACGCAGTATTTT
TRBV6-2/TRBV6-3,TRBJ2-5,-,-,CASSPSSGSDKETQYF,TGTGCCAGCAGTCCCTCGTCCGGGAGCGATAAAGAGACCCAGTACTTC
TRBV24-1,TRBJ1-5,-,-,CATSDTLNQPQHF,TGTGCCACCAGTGACACCCTTAATCAGCCCCAGCATTTT
TRBV15,TRBJ1-1,few,-,CATSRRGVNTEAFF,TGTGCCACCAGCAGAAGGGGGGTGAACACTGAAGCTTTCTTT
TRBV7-2,TRBJ1-1,-,-,CASSLQGRTAEAFF,TGTGCCAGCAGCTTACAGGGCCGGACCGCTGAAGCTTTCTTT
TRBV12-3/TRBV12-4,TRBJ2-2,few,-,CASRPTGHTGELFF,TGTGCCAGCAGACCTACCGGACACACCGGGGAGCTGTTTTTT
TRBV24-1,TRBJ1-5,-,-,CATSDLKDNQPQHF,TGTGCCACCAGTGATTTGAAAGACAATCAGCCCCAGCATTTT
TRBV29-1,TRBJ1-2,few,-,CSVGPSSYGYTF,TGCAGCGTTGGACCGAGCTCCTATGGCTACACCTTC
TRBV29-1,TRBJ1-1,few,TRBD1,CSVVPDRLRGTEAFF,TGCAGCGTTGTACCCGACAGACTCAGGGGGACTGAAGCTTTCTTT
TRBV6-2/TRBV6-3,TRBJ2-7,-,TRBD1,CASNSRWTGNSYEQYF,TGTGCCAGCAACTCTAGGTGGACAGGGAACTCCTACGAGCAGTACTTC
TRBV6-5,TRBJ1-1,-,-,CASTNGGGTEAFF,TGTGCCAGCACCAACGGGGGAGGGACTGAAGCTTTCTTT
TRBV18,TRBJ2-1,many,-,CASSPSGNEQFF,TGTGCCAGCTCACCTAGTGGGAATGAGCAGTTCTTC
TRBV7-9,TRBJ1-5,few,-,CASSLESGRVNQPQHF,TGTGCCAGCAGCTTAGAATCGGGCAGGGTCAATCAGCCCCAGCATTTT
TRBV12-3/TRBV12-4,TRBJ1-1,once,-,CASRRGGNTEAFF,TGTGCCAGCAGACGGGGGGGGAACACTGAAGCTTTCTTT
TRBV20-1,TRBJ2-2,few,-,CSARYPANTGELFF,TGCAGTGCCCGCTATCCCGCGAACACCGGGGAGCTGTTTTTT
TRBV5-1,TRBJ2-1,-,-,CASSLGRGSVDEQFF,TGCGCCAGCAGCTTGGGCAGGGGTTCGGTCGATGAGCAGTTCTTC
TRBV6-1,TRBJ2-1,-,TRBD1,CASSTGGAYNEQFF,TGTGCCAGCAGCACAGGGGGTGCCTACAATGAGCAGTTCTTC
TRBV5-1,TRBJ2-1,-,-,CASSSQDDSYNEQFF,TGCGCCAGCAGCTCCCAGGATGACTCCTACAATGAGCAGTTCTTC
TRBV3-1,TRBJ2-1,-,TRBD2,CASSQVSSGTVYNEQFF,TGTGCCAGCAGCCAAGTCTCTAGCGGGACGGTTTACAATGAGCAGTTCTTC
TRBV7-6,TRBJ2-3,few,-,CASSLSPGADTQYF,TGTGCCAGCAGCTTATCCCCGGGAGCAGATACGCAGTATTTT
TRBV5-1,TRBJ1-3,-,-,CASSAGQTNSGNTIYF,TGCGCCAGCAGCGCCGGTCAGACGAACTCTGGAAACACCATATATTTT
TRBV6-1,TRBJ2-1,few,TRBD1,CASRWGQYNEQFF,TGTGCCAGCAGGTGGGGACAGTACAATGAGCAGTTCTTC
TRBV29-1,TRBJ1-4,-,TRBD1,CSVSPGQASRGKLFF,TGCAGCGTCTCCCCGGGACAGGCGTCCCGAGGAAAACTGTTTTTT
TRBV20-1,TRBJ2-7,once,-,CSASGGTNYEQYF,TGCAGTGCGTCTGGCGGGACGAACTACGAGCAGTACTTC
TRBV19,TRBJ2-2,few,-,CASRAAASGGELFF,TGTGCCAGTAGGGCCGCCGCCAGTGGCGGGGAGCTGTTTTTT
TRBV7-6,TRBJ2-3,few,TRBD2,CASSLAPQAGGGTDTQYF,TGTGCCAGCAGCTTAGCGCCCCAAGCGGGAGGTGGTACAGATACGCAGTATTTT
TRBV2,TRBJ2-7,few,-,CASSELNRLGEQYF,TGTGCCAGCAGTGAGTTGAACCGACTGGGCGAGCAGTACTTC
TRBV5-6,TRBJ2-5,few,-,CASSLGRRGAQYF,TGTGCCAGCAGCTTGGGGCGGCGAGGGGCCCAGTACTTC
TRBV27,TRBJ2-3,few,-,CASKRLGGADTQYF,TGTGCCAGCAAGAGGCTAGGCGGCGCAGATACGCAGTATTTT
TRBV10-3,TRBJ2-5,-,TRBD1,CATGTGAQETQYF,TGTGCCACAGGGACAGGGGCCCAAGAGACCCAGTACTTC
TRBV7-3,TRBJ2-2,-,TRBD2,CASSLLRLTSGGDTGELFF,TGTGCCAGCAGCTTACTCCGACTGACTAGCGGAGGAGACACCGGGGAGCTGTTTTTT
TRBV29-1,TRBJ2-1,-,-,CSASTVYNEQFF,TGCAGCGCTTCGACAGTCTACAATGAGCAGTTCTTC
TRBV7-8,TRBJ2-7,few,-,CASSLEDATYEQYF,TGTGCCAGCAGCTTAGAGGACGCCACCTACGAGCAGTACTTC
TRBV6-5,TRBJ2-7,-,-,CASSYSRRGLEQYF,TGTGCCAGCAGTTACTCCCGCAGGGGACTCGAGCAGTACTTC
TRBV2,TRBJ2-7,few,-,CASSEYSGSHYEQYF,TGTGCCAGCAGTGAATATTCCGGGAGCCACTACGAGCAGTACTTC
TRBV15,TRBJ2-1,few,-,CATSTGLSYNEQFF,TGTGCCACCAGCACGGGACTCTCCTACAATGAGCAGTTCTTC
TRBV5-1,TRBJ2-7,-,TRBD2,CASSLPLRDYSYEQYF,TGCGCCAGCAGCCTACCGCTCAGGGACTACTCCTACGAGCAGTACTTC
TRBV7-2,TRBJ2-3,few,TRBD2,CASSLQLAGTDTQYF,TGTGCCAGCAGCTTACAACTAGCGGGGACCGATACGCAGTATTTT
TRBV12-3/TRBV12-4,TRBJ2-5,few,-,CASSFLQGETQYF,TGTGCCAGCAGTTTTTTACAGGGAGAGACCCAGTACTTC
TRBV9,TRBJ1-1,-,-,CASSVGPGEGNTEAFF,TGTGCCAGCAGCGTAGGCCCCGGCGAGGGGAACACTGAAGCTTTCTTT
TRBV5-1,TRBJ2-7,-,TRBD2,CASSLASGAGVGYEQYF,TGCGCCAGCAGCTTGGCGTCTGGCGCGGGAGTGGGCTACGAGCAGTACTTC
TRBV25-1,TRBJ2-6,-,-,CASAKGAGANVLTF,TGTGCCAGCGCAAAGGGTGCTGGGGCCAACGTCCTGACTTTC
TRBV7-8,TRBJ2-3,few,-,CASSARYTDTQYF,TGTGCCAGCAGTGCACGATACACAGATACGCAGTATTTT
TRBV5-1,TRBJ2-5,-,-,CASSLEAGQETQYF,TGCGCCAGCAGCTTGGAGGCAGGCCAAGAGACCCAGTACTTC